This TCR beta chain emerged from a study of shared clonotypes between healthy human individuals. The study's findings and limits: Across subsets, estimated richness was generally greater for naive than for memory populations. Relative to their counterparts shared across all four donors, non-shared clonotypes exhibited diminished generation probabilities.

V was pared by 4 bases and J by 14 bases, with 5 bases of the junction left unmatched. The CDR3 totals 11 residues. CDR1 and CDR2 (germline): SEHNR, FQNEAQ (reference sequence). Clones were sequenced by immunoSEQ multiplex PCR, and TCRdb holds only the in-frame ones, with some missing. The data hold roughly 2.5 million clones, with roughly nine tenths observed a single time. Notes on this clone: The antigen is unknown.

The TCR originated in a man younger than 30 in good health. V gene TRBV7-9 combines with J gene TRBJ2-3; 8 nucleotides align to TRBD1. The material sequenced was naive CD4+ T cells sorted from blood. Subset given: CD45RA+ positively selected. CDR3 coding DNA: TGTGCCAGCAGCTGGACAGGGACTGGGTATTTT. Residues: CASSWTGTGYF.